This TCR beta chain was identified during a study of blood T cell repertoires in COVID-19. At the level of the study: Researchers got acute and convalescent COVID-19 samples from the United States, Italy and Spain. T cells, B-cell-depleted T cells, or PBMCs provided the cDNA or gDNA that served as material.

The CDR3 is 14 residues long. Germline CDR1 reads SGHAT; CDR2 reads FQNNGV. With 4 bases clipped from V and 9 bases from J, the junction kept 10 bases outside the gene matches. Patients in Seattle were enrolled during active infection, then followed longitudinally. Repertoires were generated with immunoSEQ multiplex PCR, while TCRdb's copy carries only in-frame clones and drops some. This sample has tens of thousands of clones, with roughly nine tenths found just once. Sample: peripheral blood. The chain uses TRBV11-2 and TRBJ2-7; 9 bases are a match to TRBD2. This TCR was recovered from a man between 60 and 75 years old with COVID-19, enrolled during active disease. CDR3 loop: CASSSVAGVAGQYF. In nucleotides, the CDR3 is TGTGCCAGCAGCTCCGTAGCGGGAGTCGCCGGGCAGTACTTC.